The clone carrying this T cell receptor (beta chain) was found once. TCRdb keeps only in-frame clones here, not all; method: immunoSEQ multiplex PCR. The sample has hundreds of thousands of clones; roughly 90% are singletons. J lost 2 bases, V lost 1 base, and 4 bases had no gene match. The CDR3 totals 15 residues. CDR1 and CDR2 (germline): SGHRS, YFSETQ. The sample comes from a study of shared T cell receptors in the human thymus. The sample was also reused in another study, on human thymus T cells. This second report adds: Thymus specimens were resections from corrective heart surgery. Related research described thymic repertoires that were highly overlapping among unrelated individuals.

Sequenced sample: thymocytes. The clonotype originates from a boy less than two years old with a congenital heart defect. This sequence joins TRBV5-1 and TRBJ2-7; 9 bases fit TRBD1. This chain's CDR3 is CASSLIDRGAYEQYF. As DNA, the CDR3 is TGCGCCAGCAGCTTGATCGACAGGGGGGCCTACGAGCAGTACTTC.